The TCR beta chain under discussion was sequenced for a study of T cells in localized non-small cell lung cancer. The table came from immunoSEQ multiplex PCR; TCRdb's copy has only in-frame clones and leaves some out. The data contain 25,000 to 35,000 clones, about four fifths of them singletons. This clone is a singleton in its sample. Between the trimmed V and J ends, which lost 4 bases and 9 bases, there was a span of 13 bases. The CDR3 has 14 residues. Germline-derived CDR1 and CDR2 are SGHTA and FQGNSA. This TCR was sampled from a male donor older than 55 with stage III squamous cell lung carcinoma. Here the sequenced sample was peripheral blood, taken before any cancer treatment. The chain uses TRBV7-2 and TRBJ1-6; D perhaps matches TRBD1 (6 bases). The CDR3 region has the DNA TGTGCCAGCAGCTCCGGATTGGGGGCTTCACCCCTCCACTTT. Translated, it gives CASSSGLGASPLHF. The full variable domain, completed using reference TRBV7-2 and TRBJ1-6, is GAGVSQSPSNKVTEKGKDVELRCDPISGHTALYWYRQSLGQGLEFLIYFQGNSAPDKSGLPSDRFSAERTGGSVSTLTIQRTQQEDSAVYLCASSSGLGASPLHFGNGTRLTVT.